This T cell receptor (beta chain) was observed in a study of blood T cells in healthy people across ages. Study-wide results and caveats: Both higher diversity and more naive CD4+ cells marked long-lived donors when set against aged donors. Roughly linear declines in TCR beta diversity per million T cells occurred with age.

This clonotype occurred a few times. Its specificity is not known. The second PCR ran roughly 7 to 11 cycles with a sample-barcoded 5' primer and J-beta primers. Through a template-switch adaptor with 12 random nucleotides, each cDNA molecule received a tag. TCRdb re-called the 5' RACE reads with MiXCR, one entry per CDR3 protein. The sample contains 1,800,000 or so distinct CDR3 sequences, roughly 43% of which appear only once. This CDR3 has 14 residues. The chain joins TRBV12-3 or TRBV12-4 to TRBJ2-5; D is unclear. The DNA matches TRBJ2-7 better at its end, which makes the J call doubtful. Material for sequencing was blood. The receptor was derived from a human donor in good health. This chain's CDR3 is CASSWSRPRAEQYF. CDR3 in DNA: TGTGCCAGCAGTTGGTCCCGCCCTCGGGCCGAGCAGTACTTC.